The 29 T cell receptor beta chains below come from one sample, sequenced in a study of CD8 T cells in ankylosing spondylitis. Findings of the study overall: Roughly 8 highly homologous variants formed a TCR beta motif that appeared characteristic of ankylosing spondylitis blood.

For these receptors, no antigen is known. TCRdb re-analysed the 5' RACE reads in MiXCR, keeping a single row per CDR3 protein. Of 450,000 to 550,000 distinct CDR3 sequences in the sample, approximately 5.3% were seen once. The sequenced sample consisted of blood, either unsorted or a sorted T cell fraction (not recorded which). These receptor sequences come from a male donor with ankylosing spondylitis.

In this sample, this clonotype turned up many times. V and J are TRBV5-1 and TRBJ2-2; D is unclear. The CDR3 runs to 14 residues. V lost 0 bases and J 2 bases, leaving 5 bases between the germline ends. The germline gives CDR1 SGHRS, CDR2 YFSETQ. Here the CDR3 reads CASSLEHNTGELFF. The CDR3 bases are TGCGCCAGCAGCTTGGAACACAACACCGGGGAGCTGTTTTTT.

This clonotype has ten or more counts. This chain connects TRBV29-1 to TRBJ2-7; D ambiguous. This CDR3 comprises 11 residues. With 6 bases removed from V and 5 bases from J, the gap between germline ends came to 11 bases. Germline lookup yields CDR1 SQVTM and CDR2 ANQGSEA. CDR3: CSVAGFNEQYF. For the CDR3, the DNA is TGCAGCGTCGCTGGCTTCAACGAGCAGTACTTC.

This clonotype came up many times. The CDR3 region is CASSLAATNEKLFF. The CDR3 DNA is TGCGCCAGCAGCTTGGCGGCAACTAATGAAAAACTGTTTTTT. This chain uses TRBV5-1 with TRBJ1-4, with no clear D. Germline V lookup: CDR1 SGHRS, CDR2 YFSETQ. The CDR3 extends over 14 amino acids. Trimming took off 0 bases at V and 0 bases at J, with 3 bases between the two ends. Full variable domain (rest looked up from reference TRBV5-1 and TRBJ1-4): KAGVTQTPRYLIKTRGQQVTLSCSPISGHRSVSWYQQTPGQGLQFLFEYFSETQRNKGNFPGRFSGRQFSNSRSEMNVSTLELGDSALYLCASSLAATNEKLFFGSGTQLSVL.

In its sample, this clonotype was seen many times. The chain uses TRBV3-1 and TRBJ2-7, with D possibly TRBD1 on 5 matching bases. V dropped 4 bases and J dropped 4 bases, with 14 bases sitting between them. This CDR3 is 14 amino acids long. Germline CDR1 and CDR2: LGHDT and YNNKEL (reference sequence). The CDR3 is CASSLRSQGYEQYF. The DNA of the CDR3 is TGTGCCAGCAGCCTCAGGTCCCAGGGATACGAGCAGTACTTC.

As concerns this clonotype: This may be a read error, as it is one base from a much larger clone. The CDR3 ends on some other residue instead of the conserved phenylalanine or tryptophan, so this is likely a read error. The chain employs TRBV7-8 and TRBJ2-1; 8 bases align to TRBD2. The CDR3 length is 16 residues. From germline, CDR1 is SGHVS and CDR2 FQNEAQ. Trimming cost V 6 bases and J 2 bases; bases outside gene matches: 9. CDR3 amino acids: CASRGSGAGAYNEQFL. DNA of the CDR3: TGTGCCAGCAGGGGTTCGGGAGCGGGGGCCTACAATGAGCAGTTCTTG.

There are many counts of this clonotype. The V call is TRBV3-1, the J call TRBJ2-7, with unresolved D. The CDR3 sequence is 13 residues long. Germline V gene data show CDR1 as LGHDT and CDR2 as YNNKEL (reference sequence). The V end was cut by 0 bases, the J end by 3 bases, with 6 bases between. DNA of the CDR3: TGTGCCAGCAGCCAAGAAAGATTCTACGAGCAGTACTTC. This sequence encodes CASSQERFYEQYF.

This clonotype occurred many times. The chain recombines TRBV4-3 with TRBJ2-1; 9 bases are a match to TRBD2. CDR1 and CDR2 from the germline V gene are LGHNA and YSLEER. V shed 0 bases, J shed 0 bases, and the junction held 3 bases outside the gene matches. CDR3 size: 17 residues. The CDR3 DNA follows: TGCGCCAGCAGCCAAGATCTTAGCGGGAGCTCCTACAATGAGCAGTTCTTC. Translating it yields CASSQDLSGSSYNEQFF.

This clonotype has at least ten counts. The chain has TRBV29-1 and TRBJ2-1; D ambiguous. Germline V gene data show CDR1 as SQVTM and CDR2 as ANQGSEA. The CDR3 extends over 12 amino acids. Trimming took off 0 bases at V and 12 bases at J, with 12 bases between the two ends. CDR3 residues: CSVEDVSPLQFF. The CDR3 nucleotides read TGCAGCGTTGAAGATGTTAGCCCATTGCAGTTCTTC.

This clonotype was seen ten or more times. The rearrangement links TRBV5-1 to TRBJ2-3; possibly TRBD1 or TRBD2 for D (5 bases each). CDR3 length: 14 residues. CDR1 and CDR2 from the germline V gene are SGHRS and YFSETQ. V dropped 4 bases and J dropped 2 bases, with 11 bases sitting between them. The CDR3, as DNA: TGCGCCAGCAGCCTCGGGGCCAACACAGATACGCAGTATTTT. Translated, it gives CASSLGANTDTQYF.

This clonotype was counted ten times or more. The chain is built from TRBV5-1 and TRBJ2-1; maybe TRBD2 (6 bases). CDR1 and CDR2 from the germline V gene are SGHRS and YFSETQ. The CDR3 extends over 14 amino acids. V shed 0 bases and J shed 9 bases, with 13 bases lying between them. In DNA form, the CDR3 reads TGCGCCAGCAGCTTGGTGGGCGGGGAAGGTGAGCAGTTCTTC. Its protein product is CASSLVGGEGEQFF.

The CDR3 spells CASSSRVTDPQETQYF. In nucleotides, the CDR3 is TGCGCCAGCAGCTCAAGGGTCACTGATCCTCAAGAGACCCAGTACTTC. The rearrangement uses TRBV4-1 and TRBJ2-5; D not resolved. The V and J ends lost 5 bases and 2 bases respectively, with 18 bases between them. Germline-derived CDR1 and CDR2 are MGHRA and YSYEKL. This CDR3 is 16 amino acids long.

This clonotype occurred many times. V usage is TRBV27 and J usage is TRBJ2-3; the match to TRBD2 covers 8 bases. The CDR3 totals 16 residues. Germline-derived CDR1 and CDR2 are MNHEY and SMNVEV (reference sequence). Trimming took 3 bases from V and 1 from J; bases not matched to a gene: 6. This CDR3 reads CASSFVAGSRTDTQYF. In nucleotides, the CDR3 is TGTGCCAGCAGTTTCGTAGCGGGATCTCGCACAGATACGCAGTATTTT.

This clonotype was detected only a few times. The CDR3 sequence: CAITRGARNEQFF. The CDR3 coding sequence is TGTGCCATCACCAGGGGGGCTAGGAATGAGCAGTTCTTC. The chain has TRBV10-3 and TRBJ2-1; weak D call: TRBD1 (7 bases). The CDR3 runs 13 residues. Trimming shortened V by 7 bases and J by 7 bases, and 14 bases separated the two germline ends. Germline CDR1 ENHRY, CDR2 SYGVKD.

This clonotype showed up just a few times. The gene calls are TRBV6-1 and TRBJ1-1; D is unresolved. The V end was cut by 0 bases, the J end by 6 bases, with 8 bases between. CDR1 and CDR2 from the germline V gene are MNHNS and SASEGT. CDR3 size: 13 residues. CDR3 in amino acids: CASSEAAEAEAFF. The CDR3, as DNA: TGTGCCAGCAGTGAAGCCGCAGAGGCTGAAGCTTTCTTT.

This clonotype showed up many times. The chain is built from TRBV15 and TRBJ1-2; D may be TRBD1 (6 bases). V was pared by 4 bases and J by 7 bases, with 19 bases between. The CDR3 covers 15 residues. The germline gives CDR1 LNHNV, CDR2 YYDKDF (reference sequence). The CDR3 region is CATSTQDSRGFGYTF. The CDR3 DNA reads TGTGCCACCAGCACTCAGGACAGCAGAGGTTTTGGCTACACCTTC.

This clonotype turned up a few times. This chain joins TRBV19 and TRBJ2-1, with a tentative D call TRBD1 (6 bases). The CDR3 is made up of 13 amino acids. Germline lookup yields CDR1 LNHDA and CDR2 SQIVND (reference sequence). The ends were cut back, 7 bases at V and 7 bases at J, with 14 bases in the middle. For the CDR3, the DNA is TGTGCCAGTAACTACAGGGAAAGTAATGAGCAGTTCTTC. It encodes CASNYRESNEQFF.

This clonotype occurred a few times. This chain connects TRBV5-1 to TRBJ2-5; maybe TRBD2 (5 bases). Germline-derived CDR1 and CDR2 are SGHRS and YFSETQ. Trimming left V 4 bases short and J 1 base short, with 17 bases between. The CDR3 extends over 16 amino acids. CDR3 in amino acids: CASSRLDGRGQETQYF. The CDR3 DNA follows: TGCGCCAGCAGCCGGTTGGACGGACGGGGCCAAGAGACCCAGTACTTC.

The chain couples TRBV29-1 to TRBJ2-2, with 10 nucleotides matching TRBD1. Germline lookup yields CDR1 SQVTM and CDR2 ANQGSEA. Unmatched junction bases numbered 9, after V lost 6 bases and J lost 5 bases. CDR3 length: 15 amino acids. The CDR3 DNA sequence: TGCAGCGTGGGGGCGGGACAGGGGATGACCGGGGAGCTGTTTTTT. This sequence encodes CSVGAGQGMTGELFF.

In this sample, this clonotype turned up a few times. The chain carries TRBV24-1 and TRBJ2-2, with 11 positions matching TRBD1. The CDR3 contains 15 residues. Trimming cost V 9 bases and J 4 bases; bases outside gene matches: 6. Germline-derived CDR1 and CDR2 are KGHDR and SFDVKD. CDR3 in DNA: TGTGCCACCGGGAGGGGGACAGGGGGCACCGGGGAGCTGTTTTTT. The encoded protein is CATGRGTGGTGELFF.

This clonotype showed up many times. This chain connects TRBV4-2 to TRBJ1-3; D is unclear. CDR3 length: 14 residues. Trimming cost V 4 bases and J 2 bases, with 9 bases left between them. From germline, CDR1 is LGHNA and CDR2 YNFKEQ. The CDR3 bases are TGTGCCAGCAGCCCCGAAGGTGCTGGAAACACCATATATTTT. It encodes CASSPEGAGNTIYF.

Many counts were recorded for this clonotype. This chain joins TRBV29-1 and TRBJ2-7; either TRBD1 or TRBD2 may supply D (6 bases each). CDR1 SQVTM and CDR2 ANQGSEA come from the germline V gene. V lost 5 bases and J 2 bases, leaving 10 bases between the germline ends. The CDR3 is 12 residues long. Here the CDR3 reads CSVRRGTYEQYF. CDR3 bases: TGCAGCGTTCGGAGGGGGACCTACGAGCAGTACTTC.

This clonotype has at least ten counts. The genes are TRBV5-1 and TRBJ2-7; D gene uncertain. The CDR3 loop spans 14 amino acids. Trimming left V 4 bases short and J 4 bases short, with 15 bases between. CDR1 SGHRS and CDR2 YFSETQ come from the germline V gene. The CDR3 here is CASSREAPQYEQYF. DNA for the CDR3: TGCGCCAGCAGCCGTGAAGCACCACAATACGAGCAGTACTTC.

This clonotype was counted many times. The genes are TRBV7-9 and TRBJ1-2, with TRBD1 as a possible D gene (5 bases). Trimming shortened V by 5 bases and J by 4 bases, and 8 bases separated the two germline ends. Germline CDR1 is SEHNR and CDR2 is FQNEAQ (reference sequence). The CDR3 sequence is 12 residues long. The CDR3 sequence is CASSPDIYGYTF. The CDR3 nucleotides read TGTGCCAGCAGCCCGGACATCTATGGCTACACCTTC.

This clonotype showed up many times. The chain couples TRBV20-1 to TRBJ2-7; D gene ambiguous. Trimming left V 4 bases short and J 3 bases short, with 7 bases between. Germline loops: CDR1 DFQATT, CDR2 SNEGSKA (reference sequence). The CDR3 length is 11 residues. The CDR3 loop reads CSATTVYEQYF. The CDR3 region has the DNA TGCAGTGCTACGACTGTCTACGAGCAGTACTTC.

Many counts were recorded for this clonotype. This chain joins TRBV18 and TRBJ2-1; the D gene is possibly TRBD2 (6 bases). V was cut by 0 bases and J by 0 bases, with 15 bases left in between. This CDR3 has 18 residues. In germline, CDR1 is KGHSH, CDR2 LQKENI. CDR3 DNA: TGTGCCAGCTCACCACCCTTGTACGAGGGAGGCTCCTACAATGAGCAGTTCTTC. It translates to CASSPPLYEGGSYNEQFF.

This clonotype appeared many times. The chain has TRBV5-1 and TRBJ2-5; D gene uncertain. Germline V CDR1 and CDR2: SGHRS, YFSETQ. The CDR3 totals 14 residues. With 0 bases removed from V and 2 bases from J, the gap between germline ends came to 8 bases. CDR3 DNA: TGCGCCAGCAGCTTGGACGCAACTCAAGAGACCCAGTACTTC. This encodes CASSLDATQETQYF. Combining the CDR3 with reference TRBV5-1 and TRBJ2-5 gives the whole variable domain KAGVTQTPRYLIKTRGQQVTLSCSPISGHRSVSWYQQTPGQGLQFLFEYFSETQRNKGNFPGRFSGRQFSNSRSEMNVSTLELGDSALYLCASSLDATQETQYFGPGTRLLVL.

This clonotype was seen at least ten times. The chain links TRBV5-1 to TRBJ2-5; 7 nucleotides match TRBD1. CDR1 and CDR2 from the germline V gene are SGHRS and YFSETQ. V shed 4 bases, J shed 2 bases, and the junction held 11 bases outside the gene matches. The CDR3 is 16 amino acids. CDR3 in DNA: TGCGCCAGCAGCCGATTAAGTTCAGGGGGACAAGAGACCCAGTACTTC. Residues: CASSRLSSGGQETQYF.

Many counts were recorded for this clonotype. CDR3 amino acids: CASSEGREAFF. The CDR3 nucleotides read TGTGCCAGCAGTGAGGGTCGTGAAGCTTTCTTT. The rearrangement links TRBV6-1 to TRBJ1-1; no reliable D call. The germline V and J ends were trimmed by 3 bases and 7 bases, with 6 bases remaining between them. The CDR3 has 11 residues. Germline V gene sequence: CDR1 MNHNS, CDR2 SASEGT.

This clonotype was observed many times. The chain carries TRBV5-1 and TRBJ2-5; D remains ambiguous. Trimming shortened V by 0 bases and J by 3 bases, and 6 bases separated the two germline ends. Germline values: CDR1 SGHRS, CDR2 YFSETQ. This CDR3 comprises 13 residues. Here the CDR3 reads CASSLAPEETQYF. CDR3 in DNA: TGCGCCAGCAGCTTGGCCCCTGAAGAGACCCAGTACTTC.